Only a few counts were recorded for the clone carrying this T cell receptor beta chain. Its matching antigen is unknown. These data are taken from a study of regulatory T cells in long-lasting Graves disease. General study findings and limits: Persistent disease was characterized by preferential usage of TRBV28, TRBJ1-2 and TRBJ2-5. Those with persistent Graves' had less TCR diversity than newly diagnosed patients. The small sample size may have reduced accuracy. Researchers examined only peripheral blood and not thyroid tissue.

The time point is: persistent/refractory GD, antithyroid drugs over 5 years with positive TRAb. The TCR library was made from RNA that had been extracted from PBMCs in TRIzol. Construction of TCR beta libraries relied on iRepertoire HTBI primers and on Arm-PCR targeting CDR3 regions. TCRdb itself ran the multiplex PCR reads through MiXCR, one entry per CDR3 protein. The table lists some 430,000 distinct CDR3 sequences, 20% to 25% of them singletons. The V end lost 6 bases, the J end lost 5 bases, and 13 bases lay between the germline ends. Germline values: CDR1 MDHEN, CDR2 SYDVKM. This CDR3 has 14 residues.

This sequence originates from a female donor with Graves disease. The V call is TRBV28, the J call TRBJ2-2; D uncertain. This sample comprised peripheral blood mononuclear cells (PBMCs), obtained when the disease was refractory, from a patient treated with antithyroid drugs. CDR3 DNA: TGTGCCAGCAGGCCAACAACCAAAACCGGGGAGCTGTTTTTT. This codes for CASRPTTKTGELFF.